This is a list of T cell receptor beta chains from one sample in a study of vaccination effects on CD4 cells after COVID-19. The assay was immunoSEQ multiplex PCR, and TCRdb's table has in-frame clones only and misses some. In the table there are tens of thousands of clones, 60% to 75% of which are singletons. Antigens of these TCRs are unknown. The source material was CD4+ T cells from PBMCs cultured with HCoV-OC43 spike peptides, sampled before COVID-19 vaccination. All receptors come from a human donor who received a COVID-19 vaccine. CDR3s include the opening cysteine and the closing phenylalanine or tryptophan. The D gene is left open where the match is weak. Clone size is not always given. Where it is, it says once, few, many or a class for expanded clones.

d_call j_call v_call clone_size cdr3_length cdr3_nt cdr3_aa
TRBD1 TRBJ2-3 TRBV3-1/TRBV3-2 - 15 TGTGCCAGCAGCTTCCGACAGGGGGTCACAGATACGCAGTATTTT CASSFRQGVTDTQYF
TRBD1 TRBJ2-3 TRBV7-9 once 14 TGTGCCAGCAGCTCCCGGACAGGGACAGATACGCAGTATTTT CASSSRTGTDTQYF
TRBD2 TRBJ2-2 TRBV5-4 - 16 TGTGCCAGCAGCTTGGGGACCCTAGCGGTCGCCGGGGAGCTGTTTTTT CASSLGTLAVAGELFF
- TRBJ1-1 TRBV4-1 - 18 TGCGCCAGCAGCCAAGATGGGATTAGGGGGGTCGTGAACACTGAAGCTTTCTTT CASSQDGIRGVVNTEAFF
TRBD1 TRBJ1-3 TRBV19 - 18 TGTGCCAGTAGTATTGGGATTGGGGGACAGTCCTCTGGAAACACCATATATTTT CASSIGIGGQSSGNTIYF
- TRBJ2-1 TRBV5-4 few 16 TGTGCCAGCAGCTTGACTGGGCGGGGTACCTACAATGAGCAGTTCTTC CASSLTGRGTYNEQFF
TRBD1 TRBJ1-1 TRBV5-1 - 16 TGCGCCAGCACCCCAGGACCACAGGGGACGAACACTGAAGCTTTCTTT CASTPGPQGTNTEAFF
- TRBJ2-7 TRBV7-2 - 14 TGTGCCAGCAGCTACCGGGGGCTAGCGGTTGAGCAGTACTTC CASSYRGLAVEQYF
- TRBJ2-1 TRBV5-1 - 14 TGCGCCAGCAGCCCCTCGGGGGATGGGTACGAGCAGTTCTTC CASSPSGDGYEQFF
- TRBJ2-1 TRBV19 - 15 TGTGCCAGTAGTAGGACTTCTGGTCGGGATCTAGAGCAGTTCTTC CASSRTSGRDLEQFF
TRBD2 TRBJ2-7 TRBV4-2 - 18 TGTGCCAGCAGCCAAGGTGGGACTAGCGCGACTATACGGGAAGAGCAGTACTTC CASSQGGTSATIREEQYF
- TRBJ2-5 TRBV19 - 15 TGTGCCAGTAGTATAGTCGGTAGCCTCCAAGAGACCCAGTACTTC CASSIVGSLQETQYF
TRBD1 TRBJ1-1 TRBV5-1 - 15 TGCGCCAGCAGCGCGGGACAGCGGATGAACACTGAAGCTTTCTTT CASSAGQRMNTEAFF
- TRBJ1-2 TRBV11-2 - 17 TGTGCCAGCAGCTTAGGGGGTCGGGGTCCCCGACGGGATGGCTACACCTTC CASSLGGRGPRRDGYTF
- TRBJ2-1 TRBV10-3 few 14 TGTGCCATCAGTGAGTTGGGTCTGGACAATGAGCAGTTCTTC CAISELGLDNEQFF
- TRBJ1-1 TRBV15 - 15 TGTGCCACCAGCATGGGGTATGGGATAAACACTGAAGCTTTCTTT CATSMGYGINTEAFF
TRBD1 TRBJ1-6 TRBV5-4 few 16 TGTGCCAGCAGCCCTGTAGACAGGGGGGTTGGTTCACCCCTCCACTTT CASSPVDRGVGSPLHF
TRBD1 TRBJ1-2 TRBV9 - 15 TGTGCCAGCAGCCAGGGGGCTCCCGCTAACTATGGCTACACCTTC CASSQGAPANYGYTF
TRBD1 TRBJ1-6 TRBV28 - 14 TGTGCCAGCAGTTCGACAGGGAACAATTCACCCCTCCACTTT CASSSTGNNSPLHF
TRBD1 TRBJ2-5 TRBV29-1 - 12 TGCAGCATAACAGGGGGCAAAGAGACCCAGTACTTC CSITGGKETQYF
TRBD2 TRBJ2-2 TRBV18 - 13 TGTGCCAGCTCCCTAGACACCGGGACTAGGCTGTTTTTT CASSLDTGTRLFF
- TRBJ2-1 TRBV7-2 - 15 TGTGCCAGCAGCTTACAAGCGGCTAGCGTAAATGAGCAGTTCTTC CASSLQAASVNEQFF
- TRBJ2-1 TRBV2 few 14 TGTGCCAGCAGCCGACTAGGACCCTACAATGAGCAGTTCTTC CASSRLGPYNEQFF
- TRBJ2-3 TRBV19 - 15 TGTGCCAGTAGTATAGGGACGGGAAACACAGATACGCAGTATTTT CASSIGTGNTDTQYF
TRBD1 TRBJ2-6 TRBV27 - 17 TGTGCCAGCAGACCAATAAAGGACAGGGGGAAAGCCAACGTCCTGACTTTC CASRPIKDRGKANVLTF
- TRBJ1-1 TRBV28 - 12 TGTGCCAGCCGACAGCCATGGACTGAAGCTTTCTTT CASRQPWTEAFF
- TRBJ2-7 TRBV27 - 14 TGTGCCAGCAGGTCAGGGGTGGGCTCCTACGAGCAGTACTTC CASRSGVGSYEQYF
TRBD1 TRBJ1-5 TRBV19 - 18 TGTGCCAGTAGTGGCAACCCGGGACAGGGGGTGAGCAATCAGCCCCAGCATTTT CASSGNPGQGVSNQPQHF
- TRBJ1-3 TRBV5-6 - 15 TGTGCCAGCAGCTCCGGCCCCTCCTCTGGAAACACCATATATTTT CASSSGPSSGNTIYF
- TRBJ2-3 TRBV6-6 - 15 TGTGCCAGCAGTTCACAGCAGACTAGCACAGATACGCAGTATTTT CASSSQQTSTDTQYF
TRBD1 TRBJ1-4 TRBV5-1 - 17 TGCGCCAGCAGCCAATTAGGTGGGACAGGGAGGAATGAAAAACTGTTTTTT CASSQLGGTGRNEKLFF
- TRBJ1-3 TRBV19 - 15 TGTGCCAGTAGTATGGCGCCGGACTCTGGAAACACCATATATTTT CASSMAPDSGNTIYF
TRBD1 TRBJ2-7 TRBV11-3 - 14 TGTGCCAGCTCGCGGACAGGGGATTCCTACGAGCAGTACTTC CASSRTGDSYEQYF
TRBD1 TRBJ2-7 TRBV10-3 - 13 TGTGCCATCAGTGAGTCGACAGGGGTCGAGCAGTACTTC CAISESTGVEQYF
TRBD2 TRBJ2-1 TRBV5-4 - 15 TGTGCCAGCAGCCCCGGGACTAGCGGGAGGAATGAGCAGTTCTTC CASSPGTSGRNEQFF
- TRBJ2-5 TRBV30 once 13 TGTGCCTGGAGTGCCAAAGCCCCAGTGACCCAGTACTTC CAWSAKAPVTQYF
TRBD1 TRBJ2-7 TRBV7-2 - 12 TGTGCCAGCAGCCGCCAGACAGGGATCAAGCACTTC CASSRQTGIKHF